The table lists the clone carrying this T cell receptor beta chain with a few counts. The sample is drawn from a study of blood T cells in healthy people across ages. PCR was performed a second time for about 7 to 12 cycles using a sample-barcoded 5' primer and a J-beta primer mix. Each CDR3 protein is one row after TCRdb ran MiXCR on the 5' RACE reads. The sample includes around 900,000 distinct CDR3 sequences, roughly half seen only once; the top ten take about 22%. The CDR3 runs 14 residues. J gave up 4 bases and V 8 bases, and 9 bases lay outside the gene matches. In germline, CDR1 is SNHLY, CDR2 FYNNEI.

The rearrangement links TRBV2 to TRBJ2-5; TRBD1 matches 8 bases. The TCR was taken from a woman aged 55 to 70 in good health. Source material: blood. The CDR3 region is CASYKTGVRETQYF. The DNA of the CDR3 is TGTGCCAGCTATAAGACAGGGGTCCGAGAGACCCAGTACTTC.